A single sample gave rise to the 29 T cell receptor beta chains below, sequenced in a study of cytomegalovirus exposure and HLA in healthy donors. The primer mix had 60 Vbeta and 13 Jbeta primers. Sequencing used immunoSEQ multiplex PCR; TCRdb keeps in-frame clones, though not all of them. The sample includes around 130,000 clones, approximately 84% of them seen just once. Material: PBMCs. Source of these receptors: a woman in her 40s in good health and CMV-seronegative.

This clone came up once. J is TRBJ1-3 and V is TRBV7-9; D not resolved. Looked up from germline, CDR1 is SEHNR and CDR2 is FQNEAQ (reference sequence). Between the trimmed V and J ends, which lost 6 bases and 0 bases, there was a span of 15 bases. This CDR3 contains 16 residues. In nucleotides, the CDR3 is TGTGCCAGCAGGTCTACTAGGGATTACTCTGGAAACACCATATATTTT. Encoded protein: CASRSTRDYSGNTIYF.

This CDR3 is CASSLQGIEAFF. The CDR3 bases are TGTGCCAGCAGTCTACAGGGGATTGAAGCTTTCTTT. The genes are TRBV28 and TRBJ1-1; 7 bases align to TRBD1. The CDR3 runs to 12 residues. Trimming cost V 5 bases and J 7 bases; bases outside gene matches: 4. Germline V gene sequence: CDR1 MDHEN, CDR2 SYDVKM.

This clone was counted only a few times. V gene TRBV5-5 combines with J gene TRBJ2-3, with D perhaps matching TRBD1 (6 bases). Per the germline V gene, CDR1 is SGHKS and CDR2 is YYEKEE (reference sequence). This CDR3 is 13 amino acids long. The V end lost 0 bases, the J end lost 10 bases, and 12 bases lay between the germline ends. For the CDR3, the DNA is TGTGCCAGCAGCTTGGAGGGGGAGTTGGCGCAGTATTTT. It codes for CASSLEGELAQYF. The full variable domain, completed using reference TRBV5-5 and TRBJ2-3, is DAGVTQSPTHLIKTRGQQVTLRCSPISGHKSVSWYQQVLGQGPQFIFQYYEKEERGRGNFPDRFSARQFPNYSSELNVNALLLGDSALYLCASSLEGELAQYFGPGTRLTVL.

A few counts support this clone. The V gene is TRBV5-1, the J gene TRBJ2-7; D remains unclear. With 4 bases removed from V and 6 bases from J, the gap between germline ends came to 14 bases. CDR1 is SGHRS, CDR2 YFSETQ, per germline. The CDR3 has 13 amino acids. CDR3 protein: CASSHYSRPEQYF. In DNA form, the CDR3 reads TGCGCCAGCAGCCACTATTCGCGGCCCGAGCAGTACTTC.

V is TRBV7-2 and J is TRBJ2-7, with D uncertain. CDR3 length: 14 amino acids. Trimming stripped 5 bases from V and 6 bases from J, with 17 bases between. CDR1 SGHTA and CDR2 FQGNSA come from the germline V gene. The CDR3 loop reads CASSISNSPGEQYF. In DNA form, the CDR3 reads TGTGCCAGCAGCATCTCAAACAGTCCTGGCGAGCAGTACTTC.

The chain is built from TRBV28 and TRBJ1-2, with D possibly being TRBD1 (5 bases). The CDR3 extends over 13 amino acids. Trimming took off 3 bases at V and 4 bases at J, with 9 bases between the two ends. Germline CDR1 and CDR2: MDHEN and SYDVKM. The CDR3 bases are TGTGCCAGCAGTTTGGGGCAGCGCTATGGCTACACCTTC. Protein product: CASSLGQRYGYTF.

The chain recombines TRBV2 with TRBJ2-2; 9 positions match TRBD2. V shed 4 bases, J shed 2 bases, and the junction held 5 bases outside the gene matches. The CDR3 runs 16 residues. In germline, CDR1 is SNHLY, CDR2 FYNNEI. CDR3 nucleotides: TGTGCCAGCAGTGGTAGCGGGGGAGTCAACACCGGGGAGCTGTTTTTT. Translated: CASSGSGGVNTGELFF.

This clone appeared a few times. The chain couples TRBV6-1 to TRBJ1-1, with D uncertain. V was clipped by 0 bases and J by 4 bases, with 9 bases between them. The CDR3 is 14 amino acids. Germline V lookup: CDR1 MNHNS, CDR2 SASEGT. CDR3 amino acids: CASSEANQFTEAFF. The CDR3 region has the DNA TGTGCCAGCAGTGAAGCCAATCAGTTCACTGAAGCTTTCTTT.

The V gene is TRBV7-9, the J gene TRBJ2-7; TRBD1 might be the D (6 bases). Germline V gene data show CDR1 as SEHNR and CDR2 as FQNEAQ (reference sequence). The CDR3 consists of 13 residues. V lost 6 bases and J 5 bases, leaving 14 bases between the germline ends. The chain's CDR3 is CASRPGHRDEQYF. As DNA, the CDR3 is TGTGCCAGCAGACCCGGTCACAGGGACGAGCAGTACTTC.

This clone has only one observation. This sequence joins TRBV6-6 and TRBJ1-2; 7 bases fit TRBD1. Germline loops: CDR1 MNHNY, CDR2 SVGAGI (reference sequence). Trimming cost V 4 bases and J 6 bases; bases outside gene matches: 8. This CDR3 contains 14 residues. CDR3 sequence reads: CASSSQGGSDGYTF. The CDR3 DNA follows: TGTGCCAGCAGTTCCCAAGGGGGCTCGGATGGCTACACCTTC.

The chain recombines TRBV27 with TRBJ1-3, with D maybe TRBD1 (6 bases). The V end was cut by 6 bases, the J end by 0 bases, with 9 bases between. The CDR3 spans 14 residues. Germline V gene sequence: CDR1 MNHEY, CDR2 SMNVEV (reference sequence). The CDR3 DNA follows: TGTGCCAGCAGCATGGACAGCTCTGGAAACACCATATATTTT. The encoded protein is CASSMDSSGNTIYF.

This clone has just a few counts. The DNA for the CDR3 is TGTGCCAGCAGTGAAGTAGCGCAGTTGCCCGGGGAGCTGTTTTTT. Translation gives CASSEVAQLPGELFF. The chain recombines TRBV2 with TRBJ2-2; possible D gene TRBD2, 5 bases. The CDR3 has 15 residues. The ends were cut back, 1 base at V and 6 bases at J, with 12 bases in the middle. Germline CDR1 reads SNHLY; CDR2 reads FYNNEI. Together with reference TRBV2 and TRBJ2-2, the CDR3 gives the full variable domain: EPEVTQTPSHQVTQMGQEVILRCVPISNHLYFYWYRQILGQKVEFLVSFYNNEISEKSEIFDDQFSVERPDGSNFTLKIRSTKLEDSAMYFCASSEVAQLPGELFFGEGSRLTVL.

The rearrangement joins TRBV28 to TRBJ2-1; 8 positions match TRBD2. V trimming: 7 bases; J trimming: 7 bases; junction bases outside the gene matches: 15. Germline CDR1 is MDHEN and CDR2 is SYDVKM. The CDR3 extends over 16 amino acids. The CDR3 coding sequence is TGTGCCAGCACCATCCCGCCGGGACTAGGGACAAATGAGCAGTTCTTC. It is translated as CASTIPPGLGTNEQFF.

This rearrangement joins TRBV10-1 to TRBJ2-5; 8 nucleotides line up with TRBD2. The CDR3 spans 15 residues. Trimming took 2 bases from V and 5 from J; bases not matched to a gene: 7. The germline V gene encodes CDR1 WNHNN and CDR2 SYGVQD (reference sequence). The CDR3 DNA is TGCGCCAGCAGTGAGACCGGGACTAGTGGGGAGACCCAGTACTTC. This encodes CASSETGTSGETQYF.

The chain uses TRBV27 and TRBJ2-7; 9 bases are shared with TRBD1. V shed 5 bases and J 0 bases; nucleotides not matched to a gene: 8. The CDR3 is 16 residues long. From germline, CDR1 is MNHEY and CDR2 SMNVEV (reference sequence). The CDR3 nucleotides are TGTGCCAGCAGTCCCCGGCCGGGACAGGGCTCCTACGAGCAGTACTTC. This sequence encodes CASSPRPGQGSYEQYF.

The J gene is TRBJ2-7, the V gene TRBV7-9, with 8 bases identical to TRBD1. The CDR3 covers 14 residues. Germline loops: CDR1 SEHNR, CDR2 FQNEAQ (reference sequence). Losses at the gene ends were 3 bases for V and 2 bases for J; bases not matched to a gene: 3. The DNA for the CDR3 is TGTGCCAGCAGCTTGGGGACAGGCACCTACGAGCAGTACTTC. This translates into CASSLGTGTYEQYF.

The chain uses TRBV5-4 and TRBJ2-1; 10 bases fit TRBD2. The V gene end was trimmed by 0 bases and the J gene end by 9 bases; junction bases not matched to a gene: 9. CDR3 size: 16 residues. Germline loops: CDR1 SGHNT, CDR2 YYREEE (reference sequence). The CDR3 is CASSLEASGGFSEQFF. DNA for the CDR3: TGTGCCAGCAGCTTGGAGGCTAGCGGGGGTTTCTCTGAGCAGTTCTTC.

The chain couples TRBV9 to TRBJ2-7, with a possible D match to TRBD2 (5 bases). With 0 bases removed from V and 5 bases from J, the gap between germline ends came to 12 bases. There are 14 residues in the CDR3. Per germline, CDR1 SGDLS and CDR2 YYNGEE. In DNA, the CDR3 is TGTGCCAGCAGCGTAGCCTCGGGGATCCACGAGCAGTACTTC. This codes for CASSVASGIHEQYF.

The chain has TRBV9 and TRBJ2-5; 7 bases line up with TRBD1. V gave up 0 bases and J gave up 7 bases; unmatched junction bases: 9. This CDR3 is built from 15 residues. CDR1 and CDR2 (germline): SGDLS, YYNGEE. CDR3 DNA sequence: TGTGCCAGCAGCGTAGGGGTTGAGGGGGCCGGGACCCAGTACTTC. Its translation is CASSVGVEGAGTQYF.

This chain links TRBV9 with TRBJ1-1, with 8 bases aligning to TRBD1. The CDR3 runs to 13 residues. In germline, CDR1 is SGDLS, CDR2 YYNGEE. V dropped 3 bases and J dropped 4; count of bases not matched to a gene: 2. This CDR3 reads CASSAQGATEAFF. The DNA of the CDR3 is TGTGCCAGCAGCGCTCAGGGGGCCACTGAAGCTTTCTTT.

Concerning this clone: A read error may produce the germline difference seen at one junction end. V usage is TRBV14 and J usage is TRBJ1-6; maybe TRBD1 (5 bases). Germline lookup yields CDR1 SGHDN and CDR2 FVKESK. The CDR3 is 15 residues long. The CDR3 loop is CAGSQDGGRNSPLHF. The CDR3 bases are TGTGCCGGCAGCCAAGACGGGGGAAGAAATTCACCCCTCCACTTT.

This clone showed up just a few times. The chain employs TRBV28 and TRBJ2-3; D ambiguous. From germline, CDR1 is MDHEN and CDR2 SYDVKM. This CDR3 spans 14 amino acids. Trimming shortened V by 1 base and J by 0 bases, and 5 bases separated the two germline ends. Written as DNA, the CDR3 is TGTGCCAGCAGTTTATTGAGGAGCACAGATACGCAGTATTTT. This sequence encodes CASSLLRSTDTQYF.

The V and J genes are TRBV7-5 and TRBJ2-7; the D call TRBD2 from the table was never checked on the DNA. TRBV7-5 is annotated as a pseudogene. This CDR3 is built from 16 residues. Here the CDR3 reads CVRSLGGLAGRHEQYF. CDR3 bases: TGTGTCAGAAGCTTAGGGGGACTAGCGGGACGGCACGAGCAGTACTTC.

The chain links TRBV28 to TRBJ1-1, with D tentatively TRBD1 (6 bases). Trimming removed 5 bases from V and 7 bases from J, with 17 bases in between. Germline CDR1 reads MDHEN; CDR2 reads SYDVKM. This CDR3 has 14 amino acids. CDR3 amino acids: CASSLFHRAGEAFF. The CDR3 DNA follows: TGTGCCAGCAGTCTCTTCCACAGGGCGGGTGAAGCTTTCTTT.

This clone appeared a single time. The chain has TRBV5-4 and TRBJ1-2, with 9 nucleotides matching TRBD1. This CDR3 comprises 14 residues. Per germline, CDR1 SGHNT and CDR2 YYREEE (reference sequence). With 4 bases clipped from V and 6 bases from J, the junction kept 7 bases outside the gene matches. The CDR3 loop is CASSRGTGYDGYTF. The DNA of the CDR3 is TGTGCCAGCAGCCGTGGGACAGGGTATGATGGCTACACCTTC.

The chain recombines TRBV6-5 with TRBJ1-1; possible D gene TRBD1, 6 bases. This CDR3 comprises 14 residues. Germline CDR1 MNHEY, CDR2 SVGAGI. Trimming took off 6 bases at V and 3 bases at J, with 14 bases between the two ends. As DNA, the CDR3 is TGTGCCAGCAGCCCTCTTAACAGGGACACTGAAGCTTTCTTT. Its translation is CASSPLNRDTEAFF.

The gene calls are TRBV10-3 and TRBJ2-7, with D possibly matching TRBD1 (6 bases). Germline CDR1 and CDR2: ENHRY and SYGVKD. With 0 bases removed from V and 5 bases from J, the gap between germline ends came to 14 bases. The CDR3 has 15 residues. The CDR3 region has the DNA TGTGCCATCAGTGAGTCGAGCACTACAGGGAACGAGCAGTACTTC. Translated, it gives CAISESSTTGNEQYF.

This clone was seen only once. The chain links TRBV6-5 to TRBJ2-4; 8 bases map to TRBD2. Germline CDR1 reads MNHEY; CDR2 reads SVGAGI. After removal of 2 bases from V and 8 bases from J, the junction contained 5 bases not matched to a gene. The CDR3 consists of 14 residues. CDR3 amino acids: CASSYAGGGDIQYF. As DNA, the CDR3 is TGTGCCAGCAGTTACGCGGGGGGCGGGGACATTCAGTACTTC.

The V gene is TRBV19, the J gene TRBJ2-3; tentatively, D is TRBD1 (6 bases). CDR1 and CDR2 from the germline V gene are LNHDA and SQIVND (reference sequence). This CDR3 spans 16 amino acids. V was shortened by 6 bases and J by 2 bases, with 18 bases between the two germline ends. The CDR3: CASSQGLPIFTDTQYF. The CDR3 DNA reads TGTGCCAGTAGCCAGGGGCTCCCAATCTTCACAGATACGCAGTATTTT. The full variable domain, in which reference TRBV19 and TRBJ2-3 provide the parts outside the CDR3, is DGGITQSPKYLFRKEGQNVTLSCEQNLNHDAMYWYRQDPGQGLRLIYYSQIVNDFQKGDIAEGYSVSREKKESFPLTVTSAQKNPTAFYLCASSQGLPIFTDTQYFGPGTRLTVL.